These T cell receptor beta chains were read from a single sample in a study of beta chain features in type 1 diabetes. Measured with immunoSEQ multiplex PCR; TCRdb has only the in-frame clones, and not every one. Of roughly 180,000 clones detected, approximately 8.1% appear once; the ten largest clones hold approximately 0.5%. The sequencing sample was made of central memory CD4+ T cells from blood. Source of these receptors: a man aged 18 to 29 with type 1 diabetes. CDR3s include the opening cysteine and the closing phenylalanine or tryptophan. A D gene is named only where the DNA matches it firmly. Part of the rows lack a size; the others show once, few, many or a class for expanded clones.

v_call	clone_size	j_call	d_call	cdr3_aa	cdr3_nt
TRBV11-2	few	TRBJ2-7	-	CASSSRLEDYEQYF	TGTGCCAGCAGCTCTCGGCTAGAAGACTACGAGCAGTACTTC
TRBV21-1	-	TRBJ2-5	-	CASSKGGRETQYF	TGTGCCAGCAGCAAAGGGGGGCGAGAGACCCAGTACTTC
TRBV21-1	many	TRBJ1-1	-	CASTGQGHSEAFF	TGTGCCAGCACCGGACAGGGGCACAGTGAAGCTTTCTTT
TRBV19	-	TRBJ1-2	-	CASSLRVDNYGYTF	TGTGCCAGTAGTCTCAGGGTTGATAACTATGGCTACACCTTC
TRBV7-8	-	TRBJ2-7	TRBD2	CASSLATSGGRVRVHEQYF	TGTGCCAGCAGCTTAGCGACTAGCGGGGGCCGAGTTAGGGTCCACGAGCAGTACTTC
TRBV28	-	TRBJ1-5	-	CASSLLARVSNQPQHF	TGTGCCAGCAGTTTATTGGCCAGGGTGAGCAATCAGCCCCAGCATTTT
TRBV21-1	few	TRBJ1-1	-	CASSRCSETGNTEAFF	TGTGCCAGCAGCAGGTGCTCGGAGACAGGGAACACTGAAGCTTTCTTT
TRBV10-3	-	TRBJ1-6	-	CAISEQGPDNSPLHF	TGTGCCATCAGTGAACAGGGCCCCGATAATTCACCCCTCCACTTT
TRBV18	-	TRBJ1-1	-	CASSSGGNTEAFF	TGTGCCAGCTCAAGCGGAGGGAACACTGAAGCTTTCTTT
TRBV5-4	few	TRBJ2-6	-	CASSPVQASSGANVLTF	TGTGCCAGCAGCCCGGTACAGGCCAGCTCTGGGGCCAACGTCCTGACTTTC
TRBV10-3	-	TRBJ2-5	TRBD2	CAISDSSGTGETQYF	TGTGCCATCAGTGACTCTAGCGGGACCGGAGAGACCCAGTACTTC
TRBV4-3	many	TRBJ2-3	TRBD2	CASSQDGRGGTDTQYF	TGCGCCAGCAGCCAAGATGGGCGGGGGGGCACAGATACGCAGTATTTT
TRBV2	few	TRBJ2-5	-	CASSRSGETQYF	TGTGCCAGCAGTCGTAGTGGAGAGACCCAGTACTTC
TRBV29-1	few	TRBJ2-7	TRBD1	CSGGQGASEQYF	TGCAGCGGGGGACAGGGGGCCAGCGAGCAGTACTTC
TRBV7-9	-	TRBJ2-3	TRBD2	CASSSPGLAGGLNTDTQYF	TGTGCCAGCAGCTCGCCTGGACTAGCGGGAGGTCTAAACACAGATACGCAGTATTTT
TRBV30	many	TRBJ1-3	-	CAWSVGNSGNTIYF	TGTGCCTGGAGTGTGGGCAACTCTGGAAACACCATATATTTT
TRBV15	-	TRBJ2-5	TRBD2	CATSREFGGSKETQYF	TGTGCCACCAGCAGAGAATTCGGGGGGAGTAAGGAGACCCAGTACTTC
TRBV9	-	TRBJ1-3	-	CASSVASRSGNTIYF	TGTGCCAGCAGCGTAGCTAGTCGCTCTGGAAACACCATATATTTT